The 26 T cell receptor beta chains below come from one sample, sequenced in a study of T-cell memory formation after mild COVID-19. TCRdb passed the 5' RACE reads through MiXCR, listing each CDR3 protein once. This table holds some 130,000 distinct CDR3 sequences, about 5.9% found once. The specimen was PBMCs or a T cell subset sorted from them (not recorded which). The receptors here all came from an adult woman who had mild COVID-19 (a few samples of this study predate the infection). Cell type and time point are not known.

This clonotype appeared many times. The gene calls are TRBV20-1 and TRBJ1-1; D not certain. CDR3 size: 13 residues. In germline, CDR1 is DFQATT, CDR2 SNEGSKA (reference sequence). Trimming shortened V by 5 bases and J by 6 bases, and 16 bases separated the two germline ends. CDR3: CSALQGFLAEAFF. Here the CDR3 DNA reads TGCAGTGCTCTCCAAGGGTTCCTCGCTGAAGCTTTCTTT.

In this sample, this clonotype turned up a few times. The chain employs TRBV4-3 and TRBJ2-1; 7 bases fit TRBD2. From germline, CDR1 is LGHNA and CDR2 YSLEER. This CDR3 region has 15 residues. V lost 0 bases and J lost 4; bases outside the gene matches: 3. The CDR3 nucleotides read TGCGCCAGCAGCCAAGACCCTAGCGGTTACAATGAGCAGTTCTTC. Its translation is CASSQDPSGYNEQFF.

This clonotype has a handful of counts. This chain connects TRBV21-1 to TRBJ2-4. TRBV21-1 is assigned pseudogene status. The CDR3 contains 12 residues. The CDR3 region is CASRTTKDIQYF. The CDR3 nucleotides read TGTGCCAGCCGAACGACCAAGGACATTCAGTACTTC.

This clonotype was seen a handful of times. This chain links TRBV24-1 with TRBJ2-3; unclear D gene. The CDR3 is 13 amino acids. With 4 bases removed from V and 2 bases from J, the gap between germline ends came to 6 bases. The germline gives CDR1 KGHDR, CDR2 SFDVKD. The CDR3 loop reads CATSDLYTDTQYF. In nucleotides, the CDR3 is TGTGCCACCAGTGACTTATACACAGATACGCAGTATTTT.

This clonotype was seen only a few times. Written as DNA, the CDR3 is TGTGCCAGCAGCCGTAATGAAAAACTGTTTTTT. Translation gives CASSRNEKLFF. The chain is built from TRBV5-6 and TRBJ1-4; D remains unclear. The CDR3 extends over 11 amino acids. From germline, CDR1 is SGHDT and CDR2 YYEEEE. Trimming cost V 4 bases and J 4 bases, with 2 bases left between them. Together with reference TRBV5-6 and TRBJ1-4, the CDR3 gives the full variable domain: DAGVTQSPTHLIKTRGQQVTLRCSPKSGHDTVSWYQQALGQGPQFIFQYYEEEERQRGNFPDRFSGHQFPNYSSELNVNALLLGDSALYLCASSRNEKLFFGSGTQLSVL.

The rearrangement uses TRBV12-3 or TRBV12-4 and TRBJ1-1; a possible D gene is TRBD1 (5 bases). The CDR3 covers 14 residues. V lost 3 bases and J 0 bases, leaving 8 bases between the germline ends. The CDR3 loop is CASSFNRMNTEAFF. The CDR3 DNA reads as TGTGCCAGCAGTTTTAACAGGATGAACACTGAAGCTTTCTTT.

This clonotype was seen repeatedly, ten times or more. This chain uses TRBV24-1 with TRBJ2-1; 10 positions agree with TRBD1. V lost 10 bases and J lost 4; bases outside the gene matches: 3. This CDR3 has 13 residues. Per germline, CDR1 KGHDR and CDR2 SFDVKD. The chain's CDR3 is CATAGQGYNEQFF. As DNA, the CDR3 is TGTGCCACGGCGGGACAGGGGTACAATGAGCAGTTCTTC.

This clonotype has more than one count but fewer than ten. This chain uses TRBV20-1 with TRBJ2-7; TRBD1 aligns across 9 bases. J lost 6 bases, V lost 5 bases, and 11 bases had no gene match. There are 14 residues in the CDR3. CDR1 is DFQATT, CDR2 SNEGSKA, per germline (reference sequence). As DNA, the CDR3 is TGCAGTGCTCAAGGCGGGACAGGGAGCGGCGAGCAGTACTTC. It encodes CSAQGGTGSGEQYF.

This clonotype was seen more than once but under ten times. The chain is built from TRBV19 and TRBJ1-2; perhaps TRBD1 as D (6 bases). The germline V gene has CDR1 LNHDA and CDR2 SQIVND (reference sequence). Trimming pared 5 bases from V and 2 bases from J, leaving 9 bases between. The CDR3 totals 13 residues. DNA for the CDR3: TGTGCCAGTAGTCACACAGGGAACTATGGCTACACCTTC. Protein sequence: CASSHTGNYGYTF.

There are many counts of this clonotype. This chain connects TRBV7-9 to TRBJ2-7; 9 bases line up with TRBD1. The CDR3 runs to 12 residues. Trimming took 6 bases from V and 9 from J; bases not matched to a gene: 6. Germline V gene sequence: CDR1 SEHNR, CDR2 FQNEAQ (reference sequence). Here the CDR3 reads CASSWDRAGQYF. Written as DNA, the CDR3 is TGTGCCAGCAGTTGGGACAGGGCGGGGCAGTACTTC.

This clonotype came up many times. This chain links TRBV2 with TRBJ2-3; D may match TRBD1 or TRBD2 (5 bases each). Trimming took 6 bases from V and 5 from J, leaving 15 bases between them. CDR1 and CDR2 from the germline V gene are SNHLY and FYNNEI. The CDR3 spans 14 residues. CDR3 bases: TGTGCCAGCAGCAGGGACCTGGGTGGAGATACGCAGTATTTT. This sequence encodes CASSRDLGGDTQYF.

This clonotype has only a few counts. The CDR3 DNA reads as TGTGCCAGCAGCGTAGAAAGGGATACGCAGTATTTT. Amino acids: CASSVERDTQYF. V usage is TRBV9 and J usage is TRBJ2-3; D gene unclear. V dropped 0 bases and J dropped 6 bases, with 5 bases sitting between them. This CDR3 is 12 amino acids long. Per germline, CDR1 SGDLS and CDR2 YYNGEE.

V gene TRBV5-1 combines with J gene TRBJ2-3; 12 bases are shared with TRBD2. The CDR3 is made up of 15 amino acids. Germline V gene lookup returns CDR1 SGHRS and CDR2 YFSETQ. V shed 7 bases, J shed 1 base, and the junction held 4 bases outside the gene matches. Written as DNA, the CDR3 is TGCGCCAGCGAATGGACTAGCGGGGGCACAGATACGCAGTATTTT. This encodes CASEWTSGGTDTQYF.

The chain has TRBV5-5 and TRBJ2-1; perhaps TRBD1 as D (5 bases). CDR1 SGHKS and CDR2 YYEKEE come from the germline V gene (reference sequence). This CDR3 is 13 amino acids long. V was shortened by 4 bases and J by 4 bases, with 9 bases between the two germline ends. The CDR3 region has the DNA TGTGCCAGCAGCCAGGACATGTACAATGAGCAGTTCTTC. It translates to CASSQDMYNEQFF.

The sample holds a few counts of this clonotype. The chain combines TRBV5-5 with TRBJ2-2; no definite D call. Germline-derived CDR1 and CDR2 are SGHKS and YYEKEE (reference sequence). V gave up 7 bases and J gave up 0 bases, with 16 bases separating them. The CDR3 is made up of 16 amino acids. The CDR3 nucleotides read TGTGCCAGCTTTCCAAGGTCCTTATCGAACACCGGGGAGCTGTTTTTT. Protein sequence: CASFPRSLSNTGELFF.

The CDR3 DNA follows: TGTGCCACCAGCTCCCTCATCGGGACAGGGGGGCAAGAGCAGTTCTTC. This translates into CATSSLIGTGGQEQFF. V usage is TRBV15 and J usage is TRBJ2-1, with TRBD1 matching 11 bases. This CDR3 spans 16 amino acids. Germline values: CDR1 LNHNV, CDR2 YYDKDF (reference sequence). V was pared by 5 bases and J by 10 bases, with 13 bases of the junction left unmatched.

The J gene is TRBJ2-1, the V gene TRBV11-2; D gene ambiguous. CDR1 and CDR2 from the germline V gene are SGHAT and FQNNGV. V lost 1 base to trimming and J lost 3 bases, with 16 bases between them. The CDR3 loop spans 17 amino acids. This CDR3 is CASSLVAWQTYYNEQFF. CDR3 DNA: TGTGCCAGCAGCTTAGTTGCTTGGCAGACCTACTACAATGAGCAGTTCTTC.

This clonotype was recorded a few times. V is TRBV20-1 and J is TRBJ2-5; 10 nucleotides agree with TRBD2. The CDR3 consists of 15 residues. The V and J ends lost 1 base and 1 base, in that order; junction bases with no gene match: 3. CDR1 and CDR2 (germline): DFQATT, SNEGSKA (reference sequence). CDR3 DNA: TGCAGTGCTAGAGGTTCTAGCGGGGGCCAAGAGACCCAGTACTTC. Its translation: CSARGSSGGQETQYF.

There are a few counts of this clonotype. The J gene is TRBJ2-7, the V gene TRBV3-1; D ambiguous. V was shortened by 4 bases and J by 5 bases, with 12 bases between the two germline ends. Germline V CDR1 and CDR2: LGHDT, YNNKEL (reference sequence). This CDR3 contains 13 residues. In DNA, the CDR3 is TGTGCCAGCAGCCGAGACACGGTGGACGAGCAGTACTTC. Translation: CASSRDTVDEQYF.

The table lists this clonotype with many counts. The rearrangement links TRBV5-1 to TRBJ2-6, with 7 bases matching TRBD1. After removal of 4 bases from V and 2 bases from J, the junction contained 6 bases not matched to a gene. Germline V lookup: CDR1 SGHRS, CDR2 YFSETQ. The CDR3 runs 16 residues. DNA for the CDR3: TGCGCCAGCAGCGTAACGACAGGGCCTGGGGCCAACGTCCTGACTTTC. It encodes CASSVTTGPGANVLTF.

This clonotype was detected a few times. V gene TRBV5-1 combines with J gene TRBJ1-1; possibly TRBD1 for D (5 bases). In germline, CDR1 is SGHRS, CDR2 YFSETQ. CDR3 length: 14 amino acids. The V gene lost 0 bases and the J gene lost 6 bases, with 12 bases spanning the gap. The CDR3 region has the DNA TGCGCCAGCAGCTTGGGGGGGTCTCCCGCTGAAGCTTTCTTT. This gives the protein CASSLGGSPAEAFF.

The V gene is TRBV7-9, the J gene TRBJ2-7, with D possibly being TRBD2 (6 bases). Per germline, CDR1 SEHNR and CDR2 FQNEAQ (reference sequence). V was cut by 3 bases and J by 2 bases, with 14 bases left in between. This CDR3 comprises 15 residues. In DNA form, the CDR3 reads TGTGCCAGCAGCTTGACTAGAGGATTGACCTACGAGCAGTACTTC. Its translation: CASSLTRGLTYEQYF.

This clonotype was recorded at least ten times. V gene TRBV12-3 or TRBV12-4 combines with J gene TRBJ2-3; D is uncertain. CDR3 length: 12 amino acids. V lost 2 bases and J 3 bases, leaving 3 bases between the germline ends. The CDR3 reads CASSLWTDTQYF. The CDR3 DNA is TGTGCCAGCAGTTTATGGACAGATACGCAGTATTTT.

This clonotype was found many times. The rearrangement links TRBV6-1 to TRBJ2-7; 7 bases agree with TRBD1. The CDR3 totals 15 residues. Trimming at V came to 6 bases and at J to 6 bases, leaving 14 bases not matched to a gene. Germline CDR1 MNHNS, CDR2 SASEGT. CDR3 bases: TGTGCCAGCAGCGCCCAAACTACAGGGGCAAGCGAGCAGTACTTC. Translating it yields CASSAQTTGASEQYF.

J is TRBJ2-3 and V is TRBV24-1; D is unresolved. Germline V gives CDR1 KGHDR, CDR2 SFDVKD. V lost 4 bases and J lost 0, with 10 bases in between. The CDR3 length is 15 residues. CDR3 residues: CATSDGRPSTDTQYF. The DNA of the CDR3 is TGTGCCACCAGTGACGGACGACCTAGCACAGATACGCAGTATTTT.

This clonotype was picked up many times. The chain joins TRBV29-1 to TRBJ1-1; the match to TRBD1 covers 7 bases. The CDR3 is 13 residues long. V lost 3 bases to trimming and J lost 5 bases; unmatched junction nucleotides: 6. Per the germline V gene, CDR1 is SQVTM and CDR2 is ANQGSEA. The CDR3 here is CSVDEGAGTEAFF. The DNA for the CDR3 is TGCAGCGTTGATGAGGGGGCCGGGACTGAAGCTTTCTTT.